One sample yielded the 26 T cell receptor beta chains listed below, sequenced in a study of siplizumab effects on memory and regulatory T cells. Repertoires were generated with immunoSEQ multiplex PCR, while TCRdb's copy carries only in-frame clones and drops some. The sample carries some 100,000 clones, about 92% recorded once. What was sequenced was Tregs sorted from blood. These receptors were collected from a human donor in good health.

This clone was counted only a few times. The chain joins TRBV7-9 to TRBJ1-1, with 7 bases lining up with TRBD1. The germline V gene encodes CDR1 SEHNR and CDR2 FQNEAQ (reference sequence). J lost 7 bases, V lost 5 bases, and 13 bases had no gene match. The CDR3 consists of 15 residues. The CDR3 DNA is TGTGCCAGCAGCCTTCAACAGGGGATGAACGGTGAAGCTTTCTTT. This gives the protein CASSLQQGMNGEAFF.

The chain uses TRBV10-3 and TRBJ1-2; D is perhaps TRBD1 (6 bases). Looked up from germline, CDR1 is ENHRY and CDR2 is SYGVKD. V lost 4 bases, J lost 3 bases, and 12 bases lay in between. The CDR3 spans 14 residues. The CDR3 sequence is CAISVGRGDYGYTF. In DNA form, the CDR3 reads TGTGCCATCAGTGTGGGCAGGGGCGACTATGGCTACACCTTC.

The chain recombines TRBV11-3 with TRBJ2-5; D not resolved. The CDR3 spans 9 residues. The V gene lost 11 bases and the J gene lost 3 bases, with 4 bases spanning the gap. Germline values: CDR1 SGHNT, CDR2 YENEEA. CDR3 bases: TGTGCCGGGAAAGAGACCCAGTACTTC. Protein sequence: CAGKETQYF.

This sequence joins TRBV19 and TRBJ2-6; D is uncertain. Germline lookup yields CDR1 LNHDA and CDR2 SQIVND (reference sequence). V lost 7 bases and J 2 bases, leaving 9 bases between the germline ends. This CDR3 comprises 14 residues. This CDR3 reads CASMPRAGANVLTF. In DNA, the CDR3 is TGTGCCAGTATGCCCAGAGCTGGGGCCAACGTCCTGACTTTC.

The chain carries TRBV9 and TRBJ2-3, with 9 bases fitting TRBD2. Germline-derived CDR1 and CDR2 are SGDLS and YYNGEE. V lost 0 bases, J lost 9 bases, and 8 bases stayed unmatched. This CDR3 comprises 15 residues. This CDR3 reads CASSVEEREVMTQYF. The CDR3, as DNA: TGTGCCAGCAGCGTAGAAGAGCGGGAGGTGATGACGCAGTATTTT.

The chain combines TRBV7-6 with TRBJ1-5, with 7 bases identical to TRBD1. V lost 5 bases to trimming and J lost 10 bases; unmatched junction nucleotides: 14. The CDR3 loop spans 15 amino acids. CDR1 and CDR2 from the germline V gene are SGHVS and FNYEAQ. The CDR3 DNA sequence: TGTGCCAGCAGCGCCGTACAGGGGACCTTTGCTCCCCAGCATTTT. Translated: CASSAVQGTFAPQHF.

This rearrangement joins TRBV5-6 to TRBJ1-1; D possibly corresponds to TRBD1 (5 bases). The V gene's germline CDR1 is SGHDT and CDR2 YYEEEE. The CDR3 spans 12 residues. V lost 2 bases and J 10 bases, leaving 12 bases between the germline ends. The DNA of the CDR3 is TGTGCCAGCAGCTTTAGAGGGGTTGGAGCTTTCTTT. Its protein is CASSFRGVGAFF.

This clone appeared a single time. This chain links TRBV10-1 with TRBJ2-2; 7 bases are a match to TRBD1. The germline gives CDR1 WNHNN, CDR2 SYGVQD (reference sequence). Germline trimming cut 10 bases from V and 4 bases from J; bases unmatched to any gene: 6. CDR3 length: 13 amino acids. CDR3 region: CATRQGPTGELFF. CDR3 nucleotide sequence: TGCGCCACCCGACAGGGCCCCACCGGGGAGCTGTTTTTT.

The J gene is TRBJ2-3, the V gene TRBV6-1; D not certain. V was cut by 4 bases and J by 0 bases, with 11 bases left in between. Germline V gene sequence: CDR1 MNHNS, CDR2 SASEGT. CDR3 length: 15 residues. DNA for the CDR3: TGTGCCAGCAGTGGCATCGCCTCTAGCACAGATACGCAGTATTTT. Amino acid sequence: CASSGIASSTDTQYF.

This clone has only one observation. The CDR3 sequence is CASSRDRKGVNTGELFF. DNA for the CDR3: TGTGCCAGCAGTCGGGACCGGAAGGGGGTGAACACCGGGGAGCTGTTTTTT. V is TRBV27 and J is TRBJ2-2, with D possibly TRBD1 on 6 matching bases. The germline V gene encodes CDR1 MNHEY and CDR2 SMNVEV (reference sequence). This CDR3 is 17 amino acids long. The ends were cut back, 5 bases at V and 1 base at J, with 17 bases in the middle.

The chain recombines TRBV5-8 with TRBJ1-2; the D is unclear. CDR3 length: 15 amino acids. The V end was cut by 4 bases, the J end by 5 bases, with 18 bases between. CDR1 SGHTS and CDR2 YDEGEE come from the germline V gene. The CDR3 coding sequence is TGTGCCAGCAGCATTCGACGGATCTCCGGTTATGGCTACACCTTC. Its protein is CASSIRRISGYGYTF.

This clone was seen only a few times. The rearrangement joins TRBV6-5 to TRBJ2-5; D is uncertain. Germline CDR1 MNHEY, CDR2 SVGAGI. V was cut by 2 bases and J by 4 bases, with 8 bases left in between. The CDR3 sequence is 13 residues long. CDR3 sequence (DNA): TGTGCCAGCAGTTACGTTCCCCGAGAGACCCAGTACTTC. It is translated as CASSYVPRETQYF.

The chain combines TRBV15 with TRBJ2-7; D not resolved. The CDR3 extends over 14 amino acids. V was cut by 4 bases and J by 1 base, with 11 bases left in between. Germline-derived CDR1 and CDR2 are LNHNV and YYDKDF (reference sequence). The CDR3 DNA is TGTGCCACCAGCAAACTTACAAGATCCTACGAGCAGTACTTC. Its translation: CATSKLTRSYEQYF.

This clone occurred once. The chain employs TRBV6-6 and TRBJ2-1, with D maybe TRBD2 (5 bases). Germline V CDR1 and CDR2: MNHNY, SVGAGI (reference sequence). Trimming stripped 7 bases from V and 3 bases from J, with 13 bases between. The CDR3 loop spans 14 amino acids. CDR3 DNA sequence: TGTGCCAGCATGGACTCGACTTACTACAATGAGCAGTTCTTC. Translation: CASMDSTYYNEQFF.

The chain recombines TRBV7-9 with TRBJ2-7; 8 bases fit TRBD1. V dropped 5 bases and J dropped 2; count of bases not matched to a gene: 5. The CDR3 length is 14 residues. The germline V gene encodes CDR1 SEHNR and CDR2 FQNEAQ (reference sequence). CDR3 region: CASSDRTGTYEQYF. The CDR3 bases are TGTGCCAGCAGCGATCGGACAGGGACCTACGAGCAGTACTTC.

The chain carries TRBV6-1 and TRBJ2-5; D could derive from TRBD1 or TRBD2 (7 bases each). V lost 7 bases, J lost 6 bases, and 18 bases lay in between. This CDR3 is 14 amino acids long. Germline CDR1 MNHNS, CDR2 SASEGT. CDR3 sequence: CASKVFRGGKTQYF. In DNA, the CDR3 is TGTGCCAGCAAGGTTTTCAGGGGGGGCAAGACCCAGTACTTC.

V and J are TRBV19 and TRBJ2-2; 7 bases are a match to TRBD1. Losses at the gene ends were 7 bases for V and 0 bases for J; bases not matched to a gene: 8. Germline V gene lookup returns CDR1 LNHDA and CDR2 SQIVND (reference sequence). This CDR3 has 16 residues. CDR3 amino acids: CASKHLTGANTGELFF. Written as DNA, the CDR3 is TGTGCCAGTAAGCACTTAACAGGGGCGAACACCGGGGAGCTGTTTTTT.

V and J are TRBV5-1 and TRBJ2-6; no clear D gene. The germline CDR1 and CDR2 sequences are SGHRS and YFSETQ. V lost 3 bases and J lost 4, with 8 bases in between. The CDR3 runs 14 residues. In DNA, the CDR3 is TGCGCCAGCAGCTGGACGGCGGGGGCCAACGTCCTGACTTTC. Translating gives CASSWTAGANVLTF.

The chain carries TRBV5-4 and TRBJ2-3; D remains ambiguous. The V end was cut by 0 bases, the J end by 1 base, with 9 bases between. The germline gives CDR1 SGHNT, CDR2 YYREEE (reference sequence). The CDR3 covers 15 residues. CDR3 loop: CASSLGLQGTDTQYF. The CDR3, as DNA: TGTGCCAGCAGCTTGGGTCTCCAGGGCACAGATACGCAGTATTTT.

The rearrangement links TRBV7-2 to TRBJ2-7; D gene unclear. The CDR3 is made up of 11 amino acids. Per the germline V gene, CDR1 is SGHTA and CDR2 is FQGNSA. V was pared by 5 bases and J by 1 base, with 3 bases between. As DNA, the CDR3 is TGTGCCAGCAGCGCTTCCTACGAGCAGTACTTC. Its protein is CASSASYEQYF. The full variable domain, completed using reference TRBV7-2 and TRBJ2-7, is GAGVSQSPSNKVTEKGKDVELRCDPISGHTALYWYRQSLGQGLEFLIYFQGNSAPDKSGLPSDRFSAERTGGSVSTLTIQRTQQEDSAVYLCASSASYEQYFGPGTRLTVT.

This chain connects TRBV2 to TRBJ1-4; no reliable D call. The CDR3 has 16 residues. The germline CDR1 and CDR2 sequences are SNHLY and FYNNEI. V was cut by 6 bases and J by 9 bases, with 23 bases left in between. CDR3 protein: CASSEDGGGGLKKLFF. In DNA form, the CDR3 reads TGTGCCAGCAGCGAGGACGGCGGAGGTGGTTTGAAAAAACTGTTTTTT.

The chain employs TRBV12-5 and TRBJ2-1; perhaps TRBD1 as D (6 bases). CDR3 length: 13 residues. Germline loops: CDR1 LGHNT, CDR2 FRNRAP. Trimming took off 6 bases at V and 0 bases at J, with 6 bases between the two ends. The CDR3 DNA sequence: TGTGCTAGTGGAGGGGGCTCCTACAATGAGCAGTTCTTC. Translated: CASGGGSYNEQFF.

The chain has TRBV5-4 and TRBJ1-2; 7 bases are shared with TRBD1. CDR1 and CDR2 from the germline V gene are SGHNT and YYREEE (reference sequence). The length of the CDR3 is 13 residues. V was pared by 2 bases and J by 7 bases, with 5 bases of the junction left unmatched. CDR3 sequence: CASSFDREGGYTF. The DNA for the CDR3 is TGTGCCAGCAGCTTCGACAGGGAAGGTGGCTACACCTTC.

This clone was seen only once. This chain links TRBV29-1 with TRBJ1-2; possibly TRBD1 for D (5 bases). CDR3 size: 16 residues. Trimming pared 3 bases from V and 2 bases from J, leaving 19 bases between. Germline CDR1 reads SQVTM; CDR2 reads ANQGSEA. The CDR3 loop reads CSVEGTGTIGNYGYTF. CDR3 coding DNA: TGCAGCGTTGAGGGTACAGGAACCATTGGGAACTATGGCTACACCTTC.

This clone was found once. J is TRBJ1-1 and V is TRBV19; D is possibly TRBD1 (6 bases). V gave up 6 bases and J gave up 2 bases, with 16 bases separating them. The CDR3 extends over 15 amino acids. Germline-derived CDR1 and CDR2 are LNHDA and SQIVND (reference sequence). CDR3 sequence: CASRVRGSGNTEAFF. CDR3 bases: TGTGCCAGTAGAGTTAGGGGGTCAGGCAACACTGAAGCTTTCTTT.

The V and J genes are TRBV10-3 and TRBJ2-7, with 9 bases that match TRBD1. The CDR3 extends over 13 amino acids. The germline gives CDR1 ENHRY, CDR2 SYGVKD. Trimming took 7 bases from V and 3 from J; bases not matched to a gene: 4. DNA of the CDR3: TGTGCCATCACCCCGGGACAGGGCTACGAGCAGTACTTC. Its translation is CAITPGQGYEQYF.